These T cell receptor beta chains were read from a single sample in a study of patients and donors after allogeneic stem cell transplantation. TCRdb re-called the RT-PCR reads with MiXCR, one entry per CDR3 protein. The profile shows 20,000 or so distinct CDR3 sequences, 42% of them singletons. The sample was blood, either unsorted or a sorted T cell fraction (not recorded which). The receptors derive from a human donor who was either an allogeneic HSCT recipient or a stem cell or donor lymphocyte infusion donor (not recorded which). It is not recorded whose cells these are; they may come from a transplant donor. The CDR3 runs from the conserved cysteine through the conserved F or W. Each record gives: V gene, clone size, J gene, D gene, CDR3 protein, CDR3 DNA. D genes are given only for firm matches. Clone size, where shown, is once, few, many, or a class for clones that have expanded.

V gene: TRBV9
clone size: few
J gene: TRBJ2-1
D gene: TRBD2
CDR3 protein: CASSALAGALSYNEQFF
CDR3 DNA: TGTGCCAGCAGCGCCCTCGCGGGAGCCCTCTCCTACAATGAGCAGTTCTTC

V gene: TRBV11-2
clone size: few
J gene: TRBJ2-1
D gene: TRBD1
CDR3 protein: CASSSISGQLYNEQFF
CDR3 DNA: TGTGCCAGCAGCTCAATTTCGGGACAGCTTTACAATGAGCAGTTCTTC

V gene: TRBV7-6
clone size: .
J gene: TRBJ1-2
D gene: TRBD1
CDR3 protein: CASSPGQDYGYTF
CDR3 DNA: TGTGCCAGCAGCCCCGGACAGGACTATGGCTACACCTTC

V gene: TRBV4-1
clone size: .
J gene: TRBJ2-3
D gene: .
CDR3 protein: CASSQVASLASTDTQYF
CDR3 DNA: TGCGCCAGCAGCCAAGTAGCTAGCCTGGCGAGCACAGATACGCAGTATTTT

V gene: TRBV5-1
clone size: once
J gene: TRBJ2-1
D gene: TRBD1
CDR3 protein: CASSSRGQGSYNEQFF
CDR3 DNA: TGCGCCAGCAGCTCCAGAGGACAGGGAAGTTACAATGAGCAGTTCTTC

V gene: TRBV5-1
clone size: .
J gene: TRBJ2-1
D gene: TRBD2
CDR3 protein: CASSSQTSGEIYNEQFF
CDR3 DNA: TGCGCCAGCAGTTCCCAAACTAGCGGGGAAATCTACAATGAGCAGTTCTTC

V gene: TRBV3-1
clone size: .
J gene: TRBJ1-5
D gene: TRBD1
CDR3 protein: CASSPDRVNQPQHF
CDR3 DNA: TGTGCCAGCAGCCCTGACAGGGTAAATCAGCCCCAGCATTTT

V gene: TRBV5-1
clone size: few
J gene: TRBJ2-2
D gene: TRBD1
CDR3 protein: CASSSRDRVGNTGELFF
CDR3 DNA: TGCGCCAGCAGCTCCCGGGACAGGGTTGGGAATACCGGGGAGCTGTTTTTT

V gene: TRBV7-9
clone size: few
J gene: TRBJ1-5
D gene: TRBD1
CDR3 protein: CASSLSGTDNQPQHF
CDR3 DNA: TGTGCCAGCAGCTTATCAGGGACAGACAATCAGCCCCAGCATTTT

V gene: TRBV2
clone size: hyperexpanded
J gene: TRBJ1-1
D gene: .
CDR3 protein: CASREWTEAFF
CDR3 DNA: TGTGCCAGCAGAGAGTGGACTGAAGCTTTCTTT

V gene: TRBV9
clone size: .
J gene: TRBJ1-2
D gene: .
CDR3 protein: CASSPRGNYGYTF
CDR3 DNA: TGTGCCAGCAGCCCCAGGGGAAACTATGGCTACACCTTC

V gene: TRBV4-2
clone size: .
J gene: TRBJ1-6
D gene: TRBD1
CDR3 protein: CASSHGQGERSPLHF
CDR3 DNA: TGTGCCAGCAGCCATGGACAGGGGGAAAGGTCACCCCTCCACTTT

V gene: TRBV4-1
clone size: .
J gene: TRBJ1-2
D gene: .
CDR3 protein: CASSGGDWGQRGYTF
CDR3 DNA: TGCGCCAGCAGCGGAGGGGACTGGGGGCAGCGTGGCTACACCTTC

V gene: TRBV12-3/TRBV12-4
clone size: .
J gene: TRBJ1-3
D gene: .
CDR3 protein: CASSLGISGNTIYF
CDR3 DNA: TGTGCCAGCAGTCTGGGGATCTCTGGAAACACCATATATTTT

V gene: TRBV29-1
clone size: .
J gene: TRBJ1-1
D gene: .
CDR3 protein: CSVEDRGRNTEAFF
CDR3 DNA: TGCAGCGTTGAAGATCGTGGCAGGAACACTGAAGCTTTCTTT

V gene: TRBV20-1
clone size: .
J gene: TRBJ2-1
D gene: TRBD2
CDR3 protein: CSARTSGRNLYNEQFF
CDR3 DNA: TGCAGTGCGAGGACTAGCGGCAGAAACCTCTACAATGAGCAGTTCTTC

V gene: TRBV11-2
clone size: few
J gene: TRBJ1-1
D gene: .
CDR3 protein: CASSFGRVGTEAFF
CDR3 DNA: TGTGCCAGCAGCTTTGGCAGGGTGGGAACTGAAGCTTTCTTT

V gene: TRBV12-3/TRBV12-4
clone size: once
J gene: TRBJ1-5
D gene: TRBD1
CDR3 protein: CASSFTGAFQPQHF
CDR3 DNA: TGTGCCAGCAGCTTCACAGGGGCGTTTCAGCCCCAGCATTTT

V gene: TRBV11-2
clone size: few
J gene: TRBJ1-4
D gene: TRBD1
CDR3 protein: CASRLSGQGNEKLFF
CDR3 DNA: TGTGCCAGCAGACTCTCGGGACAGGGGAATGAAAAACTGTTTTTT

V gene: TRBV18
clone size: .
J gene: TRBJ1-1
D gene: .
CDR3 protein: CASSPYKNTEAFF
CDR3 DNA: TGTGCCAGCTCACCATACAAGAACACTGAAGCTTTCTTT

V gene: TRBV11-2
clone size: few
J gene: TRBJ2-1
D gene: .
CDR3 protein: CASSFGGANNEQFF
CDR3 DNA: TGTGCCAGCAGCTTCGGGGGAGCGAACAATGAGCAGTTCTTC

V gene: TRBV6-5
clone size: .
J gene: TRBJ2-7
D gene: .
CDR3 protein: CASSYRALYEQYF
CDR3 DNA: TGTGCCAGCAGTTACAGGGCGCTCTACGAGCAGTACTTC

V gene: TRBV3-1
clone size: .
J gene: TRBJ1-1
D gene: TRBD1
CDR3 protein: CASSPQSTTGGTEAFF
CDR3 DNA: TGTGCCAGCAGCCCACAAAGCACTACAGGGGGCACTGAAGCTTTCTTT

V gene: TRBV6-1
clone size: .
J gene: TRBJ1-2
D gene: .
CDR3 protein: CASTWERAGYTF
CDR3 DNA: TGTGCCAGCACCTGGGAAAGGGCTGGCTACACCTTC

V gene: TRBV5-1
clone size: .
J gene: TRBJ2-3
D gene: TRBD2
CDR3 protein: CASSSDGTRSADTQYF
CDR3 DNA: TGCGCCAGCAGCTCGGACGGGACTAGATCGGCAGATACGCAGTATTTT

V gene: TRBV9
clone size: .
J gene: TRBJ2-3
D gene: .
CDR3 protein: CASSPMIAVSTDTQYF
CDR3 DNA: TGTGCCAGCAGCCCAATGATAGCGGTTAGCACAGATACGCAGTATTTT

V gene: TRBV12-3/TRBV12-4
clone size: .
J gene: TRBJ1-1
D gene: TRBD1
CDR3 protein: CASSIRGGNTEAFF
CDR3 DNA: TGTGCCAGCAGTATCAGGGGGGGGAACACTGAAGCTTTCTTT

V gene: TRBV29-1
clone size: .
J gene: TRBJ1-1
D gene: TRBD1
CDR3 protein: CSTRQGAESTEAFF
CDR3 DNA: TGCAGCACCAGACAGGGGGCAGAGAGTACTGAAGCTTTCTTT

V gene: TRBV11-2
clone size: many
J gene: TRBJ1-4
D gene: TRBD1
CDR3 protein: CASSLTGGDEKLFF
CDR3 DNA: TGTGCCAGCAGCCTGACAGGGGGAGATGAAAAACTGTTTTTT

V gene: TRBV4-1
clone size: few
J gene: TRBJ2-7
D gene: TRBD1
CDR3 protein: CASSQGQGATYEQYF
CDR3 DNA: TGCGCCAGCAGCCAAGGGCAGGGGGCAACCTACGAGCAGTACTTC

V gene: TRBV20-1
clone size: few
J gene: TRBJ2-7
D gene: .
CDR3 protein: CSARPGLERNEQYF
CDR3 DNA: TGCAGTGCTCGACCAGGGTTAGAACGGAACGAGCAGTACTTC

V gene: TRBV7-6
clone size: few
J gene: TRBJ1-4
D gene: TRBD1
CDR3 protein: CASSLTGGRATNEKLFF
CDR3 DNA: TGTGCCAGCAGCCTTACAGGGGGCAGAGCGACTAATGAAAAACTGTTTTTT

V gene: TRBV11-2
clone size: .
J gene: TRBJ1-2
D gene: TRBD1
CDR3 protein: CASSPGTDYGYTF
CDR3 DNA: TGTGCCAGCAGCCCCGGGACAGACTATGGCTACACCTTC

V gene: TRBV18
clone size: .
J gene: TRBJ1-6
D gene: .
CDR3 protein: CASSPLAVAYNSPLHF
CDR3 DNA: TGTGCCAGCTCACCTCTCGCGGTGGCCTATAATTCACCCCTCCACTTT

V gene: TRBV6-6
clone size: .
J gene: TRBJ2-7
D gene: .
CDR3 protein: CASSPLSYYEQYF
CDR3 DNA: TGTGCCAGCAGCCCCCTGAGTTACTACGAGCAGTACTTC

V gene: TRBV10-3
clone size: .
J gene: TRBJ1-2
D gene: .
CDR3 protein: CAIGVRGDGYTF
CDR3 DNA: TGTGCCATCGGTGTGAGAGGGGACGGCTACACCTTC

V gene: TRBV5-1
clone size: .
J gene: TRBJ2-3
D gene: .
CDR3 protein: CASSPLAGLGDTQYF
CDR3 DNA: TGCGCCAGCAGCCCTTTGGCGGGGCTCGGAGATACGCAGTATTTT

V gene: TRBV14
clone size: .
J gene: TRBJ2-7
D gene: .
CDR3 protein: CASSQQGYDQYF
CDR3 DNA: TGTGCCAGCAGCCAACAGGGCTACGATCAGTACTTC

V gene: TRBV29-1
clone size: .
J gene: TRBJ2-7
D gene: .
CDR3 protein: CSVAGGVEQYF
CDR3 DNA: TGCAGCGTTGCAGGAGGGGTCGAGCAGTACTTC

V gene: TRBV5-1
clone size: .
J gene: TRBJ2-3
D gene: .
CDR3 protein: CASSFTVTDTQYF
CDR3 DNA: TGCGCCAGCAGCTTTACAGTCACAGATACGCAGTATTTT

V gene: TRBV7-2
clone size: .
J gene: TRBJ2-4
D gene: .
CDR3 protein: CASSLGTGLLNIQYF
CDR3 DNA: TGTGCCAGCAGCTTAGGAACAGGGCTTTTGAACATTCAGTACTTC

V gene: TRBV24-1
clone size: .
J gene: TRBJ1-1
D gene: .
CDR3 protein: CATSDRTGNTEAFF
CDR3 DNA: TGTGCCACCAGTGACCGGACCGGGAACACTGAAGCTTTCTTT

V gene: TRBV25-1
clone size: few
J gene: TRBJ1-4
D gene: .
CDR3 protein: CASSEYRAGNEKLFF
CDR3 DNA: TGTGCCAGCAGTGAATATCGGGCAGGGAATGAAAAACTGTTTTTT

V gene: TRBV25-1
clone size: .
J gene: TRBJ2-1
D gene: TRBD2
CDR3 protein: CASSHTSGISNEQFF
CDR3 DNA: TGTGCCAGCAGTCATACTAGCGGGATAAGTAATGAGCAGTTCTTC

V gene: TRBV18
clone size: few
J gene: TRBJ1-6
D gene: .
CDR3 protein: CASSPGGWNSPLHF
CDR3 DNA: TGTGCCAGCTCACCAGGTGGATGGAATTCACCCCTCCACTTT

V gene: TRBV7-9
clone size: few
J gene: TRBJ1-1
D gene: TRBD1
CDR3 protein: CASRGQGWNTEAFF
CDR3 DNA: TGTGCCAGCAGGGGACAGGGGTGGAACACTGAAGCTTTCTTT

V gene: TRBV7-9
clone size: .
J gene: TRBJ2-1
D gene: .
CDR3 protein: CASLEGASSYNEQFF
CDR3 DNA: TGTGCCAGCTTGGAGGGGGCGAGCTCCTACAATGAGCAGTTCTTC

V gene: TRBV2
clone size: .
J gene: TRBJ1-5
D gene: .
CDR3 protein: CAISDVGPQPQHF
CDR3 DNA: TGTGCCATCAGTGACGTGGGGCCCCAGCCCCAGCATTTT

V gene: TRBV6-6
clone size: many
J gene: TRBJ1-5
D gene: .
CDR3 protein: CASSYSTDSNQPQHF
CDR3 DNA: TGTGCCAGCAGTTACTCGACAGATAGCAATCAGCCCCAGCATTTT

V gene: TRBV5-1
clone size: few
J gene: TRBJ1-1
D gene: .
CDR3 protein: CASSLEGVRNTEAFF
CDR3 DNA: TGCGCCAGCAGCTTGGAAGGGGTAAGGAACACTGAAGCTTTCTTT

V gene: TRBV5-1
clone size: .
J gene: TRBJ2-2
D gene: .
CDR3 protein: CASSFRQLANTGELFF
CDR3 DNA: TGCGCCAGCAGCTTCCGACAGCTCGCGAACACCGGGGAGCTGTTTTTT

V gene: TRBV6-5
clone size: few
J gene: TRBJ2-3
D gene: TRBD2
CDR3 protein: CASSYLPSGRAADTQYF
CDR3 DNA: TGTGCCAGCAGTTACCTCCCTAGCGGGAGGGCGGCAGATACGCAGTATTTT

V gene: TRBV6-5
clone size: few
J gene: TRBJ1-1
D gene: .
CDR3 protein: CASSYSRAPSVNTEAFF
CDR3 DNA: TGTGCCAGCAGTTACTCGAGGGCCCCAAGTGTGAACACTGAAGCTTTCTTT

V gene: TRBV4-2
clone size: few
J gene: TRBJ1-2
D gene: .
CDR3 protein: CASSPRTVAGYTF
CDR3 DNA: TGTGCCAGCAGCCCGAGGACCGTCGCTGGCTACACCTTC

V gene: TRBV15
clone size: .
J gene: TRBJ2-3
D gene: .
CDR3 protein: CATSRDRVGIPTDTQYF
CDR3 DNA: TGTGCCACCAGCAGAGATAGGGTCGGGATACCCACAGATACGCAGTATTTT

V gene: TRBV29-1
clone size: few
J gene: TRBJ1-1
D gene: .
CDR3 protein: CSASSVGSAFF
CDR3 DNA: TGCAGCGCTTCTAGTGTTGGGAGCGCTTTCTTT

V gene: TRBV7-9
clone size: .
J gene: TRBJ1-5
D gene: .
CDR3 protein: CASSLLGPQHF
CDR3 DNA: TGTGCCAGCAGCCTCTTAGGGCCCCAGCATTTT

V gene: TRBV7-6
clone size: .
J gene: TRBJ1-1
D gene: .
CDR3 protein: CASSLVENSIEAFF
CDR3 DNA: TGTGCCAGCAGCTTGGTTGAAAACTCCATTGAAGCTTTCTTT

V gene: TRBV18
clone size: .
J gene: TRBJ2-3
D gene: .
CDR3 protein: CASSSEADTQYF
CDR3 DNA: TGTGCCAGCTCGTCGGAGGCAGATACGCAGTATTTT

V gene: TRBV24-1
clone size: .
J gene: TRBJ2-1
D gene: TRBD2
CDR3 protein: CATSDPLAGVGNEQFF
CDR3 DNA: TGTGCCACCAGTGACCCTCTAGCGGGAGTGGGCAATGAGCAGTTCTTC